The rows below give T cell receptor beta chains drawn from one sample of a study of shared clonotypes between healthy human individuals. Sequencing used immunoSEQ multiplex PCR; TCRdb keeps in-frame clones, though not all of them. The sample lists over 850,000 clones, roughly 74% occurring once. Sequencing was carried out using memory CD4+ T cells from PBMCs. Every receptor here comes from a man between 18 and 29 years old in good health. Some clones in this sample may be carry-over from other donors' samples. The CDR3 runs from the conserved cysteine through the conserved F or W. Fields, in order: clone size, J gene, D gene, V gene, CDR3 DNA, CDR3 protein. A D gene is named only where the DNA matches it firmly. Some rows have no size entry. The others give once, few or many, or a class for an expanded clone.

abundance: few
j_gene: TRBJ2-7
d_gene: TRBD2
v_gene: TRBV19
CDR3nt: TGTGCCAGTGGACTCTCGACAGCGGGGTACGAGCAGTACTTC
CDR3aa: CASGLSTAGYEQYF

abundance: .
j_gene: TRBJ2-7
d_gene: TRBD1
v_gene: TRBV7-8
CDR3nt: TGTGCCAGCAGCCAAACCCGGGACAGCTACGAGCAGTACTTC
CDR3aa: CASSQTRDSYEQYF

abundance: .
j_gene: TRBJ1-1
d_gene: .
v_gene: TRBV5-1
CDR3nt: TGCGCCAGCAGCTTTGTTGGCGGAGTCGCCAACACTGAAGCTTTCTTT
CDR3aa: CASSFVGGVANTEAFF

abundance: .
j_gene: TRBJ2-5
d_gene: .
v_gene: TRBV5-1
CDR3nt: TGCGCCAGCAGCTTAATGACAGAGAACGAAGCCCAGTACTTC
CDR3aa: CASSLMTENEAQYF

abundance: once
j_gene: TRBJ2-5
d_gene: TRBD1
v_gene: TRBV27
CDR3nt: TGTGCCAGCAGTAATCACGGGACAGAAGAGACCCAGTACTTC
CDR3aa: CASSNHGTEETQYF

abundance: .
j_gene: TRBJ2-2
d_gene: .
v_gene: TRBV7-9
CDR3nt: TGTGCCAGCAGCTTAACCAGGGATAGCGGGGAGCTGTTTTTT
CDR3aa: CASSLTRDSGELFF

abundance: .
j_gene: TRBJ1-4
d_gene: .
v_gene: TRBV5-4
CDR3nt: TGTGCCAGCAGCTCGACCTTGGCGGGTTCTAATGAAAAACTGTTTTTT
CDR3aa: CASSSTLAGSNEKLFF

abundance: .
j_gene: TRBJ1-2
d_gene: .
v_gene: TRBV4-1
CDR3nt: TGCGCCAGCAGCTACGCTTCCGGGGGGATACCGGATGGCTACACCTTC
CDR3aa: CASSYASGGIPDGYTF

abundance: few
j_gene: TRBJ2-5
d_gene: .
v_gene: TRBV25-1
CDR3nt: TGTGCCAGCAGTGAATATAACGGAATCTACCAAGAGACCCAGTACTTC
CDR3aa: CASSEYNGIYQETQYF

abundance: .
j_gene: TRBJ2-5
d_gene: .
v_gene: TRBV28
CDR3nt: TGTGCCAGCAGTTTTGGCCATAACGACAATGATCAAGAGACCCAGTACTTC
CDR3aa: CASSFGHNDNDQETQYF

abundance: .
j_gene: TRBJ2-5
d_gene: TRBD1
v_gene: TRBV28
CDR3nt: TGTGCCAGCAGTTTACCGGGACAGGGGGCAAAGACCCAGTACTTC
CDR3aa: CASSLPGQGAKTQYF

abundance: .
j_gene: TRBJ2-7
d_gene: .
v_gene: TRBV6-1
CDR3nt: TGTGCCAGCAGTGAACACAGGTACGAGCAGTACTTC
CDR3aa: CASSEHRYEQYF

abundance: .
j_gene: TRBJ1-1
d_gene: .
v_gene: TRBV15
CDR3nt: TGTGCCACCAGCAGAGATACAGGGAACACTGAAGCTTTCTTT
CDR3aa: CATSRDTGNTEAFF

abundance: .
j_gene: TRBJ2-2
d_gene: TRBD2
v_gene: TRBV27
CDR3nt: TGTGCCAGCAGTCAAACGGGACTAGCGGGAGTGGGCGGGGAGCTGTTTTTT
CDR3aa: CASSQTGLAGVGGELFF

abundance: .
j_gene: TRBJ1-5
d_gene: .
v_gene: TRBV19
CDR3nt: TGTGCCAGTAGTTCCCAAAGGGGGCAGCCCCAGCATTTT
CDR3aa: CASSSQRGQPQHF

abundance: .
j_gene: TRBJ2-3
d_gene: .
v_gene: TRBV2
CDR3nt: TGTGCCAGCAGTGGGCTAGCTGGCACAGATACGCAGTATTTT
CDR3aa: CASSGLAGTDTQYF

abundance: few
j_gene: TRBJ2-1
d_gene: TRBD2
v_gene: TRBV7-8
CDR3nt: TGTGCCAGCAGCTTAGCGAGACTAGCGGGAACCGGTGAGCAGTTCTTC
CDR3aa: CASSLARLAGTGEQFF

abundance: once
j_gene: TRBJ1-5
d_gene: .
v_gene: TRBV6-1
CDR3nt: TGTGCCAGCAATACAGGGCCCTATCAGCCCCAGCATTTT
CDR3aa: CASNTGPYQPQHF

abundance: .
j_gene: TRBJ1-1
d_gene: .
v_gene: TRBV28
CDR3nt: TGTGCCAGCAGTTTAGGGGGAGGACTCACTGAAGCTTTCTTT
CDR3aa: CASSLGGGLTEAFF

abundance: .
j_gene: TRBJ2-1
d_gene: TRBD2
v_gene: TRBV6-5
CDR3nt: TGTGCCAGCAGTTACTCTAGCGGGAGAACCAATGAGCAGTTCTTC
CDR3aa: CASSYSSGRTNEQFF

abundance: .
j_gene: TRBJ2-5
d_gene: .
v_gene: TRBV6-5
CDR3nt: TGTGCCAGCAGTTACTCGCGGACCACCGTAGTGGAGACCCAGTACTTC
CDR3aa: CASSYSRTTVVETQYF

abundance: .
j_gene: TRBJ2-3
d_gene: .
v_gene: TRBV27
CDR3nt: TGTGCCAGCAGTTTACAACAGGGGAGGCTGTATTTT
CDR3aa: CASSLQQGRLYF

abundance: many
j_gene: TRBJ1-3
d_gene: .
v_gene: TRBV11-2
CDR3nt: TGTGCCAGCAGCTTACGGACTATCTCTGGAAACACCATATATTTT
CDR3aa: CASSLRTISGNTIYF

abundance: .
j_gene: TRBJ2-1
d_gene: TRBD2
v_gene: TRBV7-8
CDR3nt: TGTGCCAGCAGCTTATCTAACTGGGGTCTAGCGGGACCCTACAATGAGCAGTTCTTC
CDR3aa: CASSLSNWGLAGPYNEQFF

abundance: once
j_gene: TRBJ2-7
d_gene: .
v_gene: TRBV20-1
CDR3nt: TGCAGTGCTGGAAGCTACGAGCAGTACTTC
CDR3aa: CSAGSYEQYF

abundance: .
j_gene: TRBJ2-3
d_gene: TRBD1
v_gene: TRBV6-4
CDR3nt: TGTGCCAGCAGCGAGCAGGGACAGGGGGCAGATACGCAGTATTTT
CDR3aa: CASSEQGQGADTQYF

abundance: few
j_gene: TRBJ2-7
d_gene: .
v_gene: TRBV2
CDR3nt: TGTGCCAGCAGGCCGAATACCAACGAGCAGTACTTC
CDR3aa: CASRPNTNEQYF

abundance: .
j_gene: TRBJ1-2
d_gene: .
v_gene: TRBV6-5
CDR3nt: TGTGCCAGCAGTTACTCCGGTCGGTATGGCTACACCTTC
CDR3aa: CASSYSGRYGYTF

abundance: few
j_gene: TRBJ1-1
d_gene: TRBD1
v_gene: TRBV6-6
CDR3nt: TGTGCCAGCAGTTACCTCGGGACAGGTAACACTGAAGCTTTCTTT
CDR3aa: CASSYLGTGNTEAFF

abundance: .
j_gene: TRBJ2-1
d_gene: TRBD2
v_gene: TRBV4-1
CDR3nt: TGCGCCAGCAGCCAATCCGGGACTAGGCTCAATGAGCAGTTCTTC
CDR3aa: CASSQSGTRLNEQFF

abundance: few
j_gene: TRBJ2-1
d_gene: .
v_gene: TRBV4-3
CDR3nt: TGCGCCAGCAGCCAAGAGGCCTTCTACAGCTCCTACAATGAGCAGTTCTTC
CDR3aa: CASSQEAFYSSYNEQFF

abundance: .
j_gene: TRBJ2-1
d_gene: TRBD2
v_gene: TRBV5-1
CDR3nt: TGCGCCAGCAGCTTGGCACCTAGCGGGAGAGTCAATGAGCAGTTCTTC
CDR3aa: CASSLAPSGRVNEQFF

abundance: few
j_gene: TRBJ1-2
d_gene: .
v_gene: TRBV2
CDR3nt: TGTGCCAGCAGTGAAAGGGAGGACTTCTATGGCTACACCTTC
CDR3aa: CASSEREDFYGYTF

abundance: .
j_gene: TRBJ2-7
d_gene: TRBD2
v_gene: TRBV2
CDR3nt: TGTGCCAGCAGGGCCGGGACTAGCGGGAGCGGGTACTTC
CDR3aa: CASRAGTSGSGYF

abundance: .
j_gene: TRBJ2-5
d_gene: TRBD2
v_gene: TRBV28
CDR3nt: TGTGCCAGCACGCCGGGAGGGCTCCCAGAGACCCAGTACTTC
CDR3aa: CASTPGGLPETQYF

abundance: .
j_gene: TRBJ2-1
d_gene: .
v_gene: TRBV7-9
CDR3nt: TGTGCCAGCAGCTTACCGGGAGTCGAGCAGTTCTTC
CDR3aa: CASSLPGVEQFF

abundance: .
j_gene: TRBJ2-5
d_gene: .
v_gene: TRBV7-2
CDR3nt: TGTGCCAGCAGCTTTGGGGGGGCCTCAGAGACCCAGTACTTC
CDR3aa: CASSFGGASETQYF